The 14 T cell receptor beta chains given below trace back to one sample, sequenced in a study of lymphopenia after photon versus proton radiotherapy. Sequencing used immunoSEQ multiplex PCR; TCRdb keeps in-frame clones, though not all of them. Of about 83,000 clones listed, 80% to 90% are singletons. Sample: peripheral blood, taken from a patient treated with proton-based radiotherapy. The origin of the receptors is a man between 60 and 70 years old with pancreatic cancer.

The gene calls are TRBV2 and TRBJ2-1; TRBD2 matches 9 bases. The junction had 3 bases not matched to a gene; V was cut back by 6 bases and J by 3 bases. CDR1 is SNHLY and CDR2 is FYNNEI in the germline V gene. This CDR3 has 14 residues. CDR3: CASRASGVYNEQFF. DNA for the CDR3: TGTGCCAGCAGGGCTAGCGGGGTCTACAATGAGCAGTTCTTC.

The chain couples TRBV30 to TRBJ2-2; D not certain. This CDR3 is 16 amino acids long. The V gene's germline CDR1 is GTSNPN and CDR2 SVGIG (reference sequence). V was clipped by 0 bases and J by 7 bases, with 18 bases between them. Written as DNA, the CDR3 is TGTGCCTGGAGTGTCCCCCTCCCGCTTGGGTTCGGGGAGCTGTTTTTT. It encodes CAWSVPLPLGFGELFF.

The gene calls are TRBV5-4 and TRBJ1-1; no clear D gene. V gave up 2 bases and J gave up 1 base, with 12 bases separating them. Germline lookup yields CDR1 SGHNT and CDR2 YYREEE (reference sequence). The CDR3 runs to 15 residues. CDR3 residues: CASSFFSFGNTEAFF. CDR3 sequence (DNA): TGTGCCAGCAGCTTTTTCTCTTTTGGGAACACTGAAGCTTTCTTT.

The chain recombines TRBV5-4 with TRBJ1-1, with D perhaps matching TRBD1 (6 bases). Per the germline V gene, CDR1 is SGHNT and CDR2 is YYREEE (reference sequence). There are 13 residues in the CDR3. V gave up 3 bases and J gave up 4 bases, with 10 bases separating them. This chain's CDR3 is CASSSIRGTEAFF. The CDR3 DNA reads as TGTGCCAGCAGCTCTATCAGGGGCACTGAAGCTTTCTTT.

This chain's CDR3 is CASSQSRDRGFGGYTF. CDR3 in DNA: TGCGCCAGCAGCCAATCCCGGGACAGGGGGTTCGGTGGCTACACCTTC. The rearrangement uses TRBV4-1 and TRBJ1-2; TRBD1 matches 11 bases. The CDR3 length is 16 residues. J was trimmed by 7 bases and V by 2 bases; bases with no gene match: 9. CDR1 and CDR2 (germline): MGHRA, YSYEKL.

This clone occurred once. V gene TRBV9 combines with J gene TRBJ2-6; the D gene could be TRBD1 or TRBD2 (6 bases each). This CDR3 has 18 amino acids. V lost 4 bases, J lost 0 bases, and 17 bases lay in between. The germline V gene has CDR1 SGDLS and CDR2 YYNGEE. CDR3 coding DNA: TGTGCCAGCAGCTCCCCGCTAGGGGGGTTCTCTGGGGCCAACGTCCTGACTTTC. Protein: CASSSPLGGFSGANVLTF. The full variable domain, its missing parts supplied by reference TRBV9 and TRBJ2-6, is DSGVTQTPKHLITATGQRVTLRCSPRSGDLSVYWYQQSLDQGLQFLIQYYNGEERAKGNILERFSAQQFPDLHSELNLSSLELGDSALYFCASSSPLGGFSGANVLTFGAGSRLTVL.

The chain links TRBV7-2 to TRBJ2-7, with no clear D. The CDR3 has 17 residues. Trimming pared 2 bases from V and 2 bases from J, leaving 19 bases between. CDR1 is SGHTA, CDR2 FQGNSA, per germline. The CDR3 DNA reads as TGTGCCAGCAGCTTACGGGTGAATTTTCTCCGACCCTACGAGCAGTACTTC. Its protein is CASSLRVNFLRPYEQYF.

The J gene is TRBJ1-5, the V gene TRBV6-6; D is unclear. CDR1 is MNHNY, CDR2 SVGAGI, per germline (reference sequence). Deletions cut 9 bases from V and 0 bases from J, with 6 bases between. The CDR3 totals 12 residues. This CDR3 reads CASGLSNQPQHF. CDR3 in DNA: TGTGCCAGTGGCCTTAGCAATCAGCCCCAGCATTTT.

DNA of the CDR3: TGTGCCAGCTCACCCACAGGGGGGACTACCCCCTACAATGAGCAGTTCTTC. Translating it yields CASSPTGGTTPYNEQFF. J is TRBJ2-1 and V is TRBV18; possibly TRBD1 for D (8 bases). The germline CDR1 and CDR2 sequences are KGHSH and LQKENI. CDR3 length equals 17 residues. Trimming stripped 3 bases from V and 2 bases from J, with 17 bases between.

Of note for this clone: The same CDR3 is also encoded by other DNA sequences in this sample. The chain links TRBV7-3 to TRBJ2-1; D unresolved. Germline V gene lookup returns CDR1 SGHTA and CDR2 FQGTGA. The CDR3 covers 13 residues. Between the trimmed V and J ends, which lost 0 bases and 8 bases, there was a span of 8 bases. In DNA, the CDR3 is TGTGCCAGCAGCTTAACGTCTGGGGATGAGCAGTTCTTC. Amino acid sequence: CASSLTSGDEQFF.

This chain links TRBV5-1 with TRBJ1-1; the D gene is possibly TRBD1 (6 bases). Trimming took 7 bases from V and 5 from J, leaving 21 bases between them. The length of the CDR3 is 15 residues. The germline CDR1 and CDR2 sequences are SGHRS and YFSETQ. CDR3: CASHPLGGVETEAFF. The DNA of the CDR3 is TGCGCCAGCCACCCGCTCGGGGGCGTAGAGACTGAAGCTTTCTTT.

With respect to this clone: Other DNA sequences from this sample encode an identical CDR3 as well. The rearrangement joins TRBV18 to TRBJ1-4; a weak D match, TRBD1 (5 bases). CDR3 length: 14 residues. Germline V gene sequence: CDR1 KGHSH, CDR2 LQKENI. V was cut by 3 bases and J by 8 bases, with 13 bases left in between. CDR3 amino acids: CASSPGQGGEKLFF. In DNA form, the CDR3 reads TGTGCCAGCTCACCTGGCCAGGGTGGCGAAAAACTGTTTTTT.

The CDR3 is CASSLGGDTDTQYF. Here the CDR3 DNA reads TGTGCCAGCAGCTTAGGCGGAGACACAGATACGCAGTATTTT. The J gene is TRBJ2-3, the V gene TRBV7-9; D remains unclear. CDR3 length equals 14 residues. The germline V and J ends were trimmed by 1 base and 2 bases, with 7 bases remaining between them. Germline CDR1 and CDR2: SEHNR and FQNEAQ (reference sequence).

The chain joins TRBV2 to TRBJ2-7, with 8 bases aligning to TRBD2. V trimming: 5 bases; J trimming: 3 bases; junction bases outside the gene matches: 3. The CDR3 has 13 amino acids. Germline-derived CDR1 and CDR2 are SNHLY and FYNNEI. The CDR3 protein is CASSTSGLYEQYF. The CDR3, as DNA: TGTGCCAGCAGTACTAGCGGACTCTACGAGCAGTACTTC.